This TCR beta chain stems from a study of T cell responses to AZD1222 COVID-19 vaccine. General study results and limits: Donors were largely white British and mainly female; clonal diversity was possibly underestimated.

As for this clone: The antigen is undetermined.

Assay: immunoSEQ multiplex PCR; the TCRdb copy retains only in-frame clones and omits some. The table lists tens of thousands of clones, 85% to 95% of them singletons. The sample in question was peripheral blood, obtained 28 days after the second AZD1222 dose. The clonotype was recovered from an adult who received the AZD1222 COVID-19 vaccine.

The CDR3 DNA sequence: TGTGCCAGCAGCTCGACGGGACAGGGACCCTACGAGCAGTACTTC. Protein product: CASSSTGQGPYEQYF. The chain is built from TRBV5-6 and TRBJ2-7; 9 bases match TRBD1. Germline-derived CDR1 and CDR2 are SGHDT and YYEEEE. J lost 2 bases, V lost 3 bases, and 6 bases had no gene match. This CDR3 is built from 15 residues.